The present T cell receptor beta chain was sequenced within a study of blood T cell repertoires in COVID-19. Whole-study context: From the United States, Italy and Spain came samples of acute and convalescent COVID-19. The cDNA or gDNA used as material had been derived from T cells, B-cell-depleted T cells, or PBMCs.

The germline V gene encodes CDR1 SGHTA and CDR2 FQGNSA. CDR3 length equals 15 residues. The V end was cut by 2 bases, the J end by 0 bases, with 11 bases between. The protocol was immunoSEQ multiplex PCR, while the TCRdb copy is restricted to in-frame clones and leaves out a portion. Seen here are some 150,000 clones, around 81% observed once, and the top ten hold around 8%. The receptor comes from a human donor in a cohort sampled during active COVID-19. J is TRBJ2-7 and V is TRBV7-2; a weak D match, TRBD1 (5 bases). The specimen sequenced was peripheral blood. The CDR3 nucleotides are TGTGCCAGCAGCTTAACCCATGACAGCTCCTACGAGCAGTACTTC. Translating gives CASSLTHDSSYEQYF.